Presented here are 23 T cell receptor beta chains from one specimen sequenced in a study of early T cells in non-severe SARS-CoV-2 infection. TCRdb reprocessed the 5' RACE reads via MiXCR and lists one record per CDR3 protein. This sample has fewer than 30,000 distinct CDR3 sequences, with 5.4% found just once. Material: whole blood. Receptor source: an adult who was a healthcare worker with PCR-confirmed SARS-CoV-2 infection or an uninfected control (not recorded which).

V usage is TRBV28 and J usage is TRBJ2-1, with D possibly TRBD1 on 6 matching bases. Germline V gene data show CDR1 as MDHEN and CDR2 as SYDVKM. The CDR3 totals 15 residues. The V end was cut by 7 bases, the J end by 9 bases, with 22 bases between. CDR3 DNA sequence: TGTGCCAGCACCACCCCCAACAGGGTAGGCGGTGAGCAGTTCTTC. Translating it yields CASTTPNRVGGEQFF.

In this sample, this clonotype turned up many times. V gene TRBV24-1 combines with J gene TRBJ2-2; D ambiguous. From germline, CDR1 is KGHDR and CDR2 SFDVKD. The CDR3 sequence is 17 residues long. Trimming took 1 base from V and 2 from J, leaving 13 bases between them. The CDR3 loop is CATSDFYQATNTGELFF. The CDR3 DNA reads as TGTGCCACCAGTGATTTTTACCAAGCGACTAACACCGGGGAGCTGTTTTTT.

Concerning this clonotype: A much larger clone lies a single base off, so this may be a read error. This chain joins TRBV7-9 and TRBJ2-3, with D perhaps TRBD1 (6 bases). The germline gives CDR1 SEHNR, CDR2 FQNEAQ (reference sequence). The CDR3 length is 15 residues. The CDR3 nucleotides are TGTGCCTGCAGCTCCGGACAGATGGGAACAGATACGCAGTATTTT. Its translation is CACSSGQMGTDTQYF.

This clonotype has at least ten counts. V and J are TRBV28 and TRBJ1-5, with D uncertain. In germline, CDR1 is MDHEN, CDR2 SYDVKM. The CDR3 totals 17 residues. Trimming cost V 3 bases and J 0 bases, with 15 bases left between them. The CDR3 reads CASSFPGDIYSNQPQHF. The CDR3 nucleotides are TGTGCCAGCAGTTTTCCCGGAGATATTTATAGCAATCAGCCCCAGCATTTT. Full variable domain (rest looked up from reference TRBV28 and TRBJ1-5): DVKVTQSSRYLVKRTGEKVFLECVQDMDHENMFWYRQDPGLGLRLIYFSYDVKMKEKGDIPEGYSVSREKKERFSLILESASTNQTSMYLCASSFPGDIYSNQPQHFGDGTRLSIL.

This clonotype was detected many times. For the CDR3, the DNA is TGTGCCAGTACCTACGACAGGGCGTACGAGCAGTACTTC. It specifies CASTYDRAYEQYF. This rearrangement joins TRBV6-2 or TRBV6-3 to TRBJ2-7, with 7 bases matching TRBD1. V was clipped by 9 bases and J by 4 bases; unmatched bases: 9. Germline CDR1 and CDR2: MNHEY and SVGEGT. The CDR3 spans 13 residues.

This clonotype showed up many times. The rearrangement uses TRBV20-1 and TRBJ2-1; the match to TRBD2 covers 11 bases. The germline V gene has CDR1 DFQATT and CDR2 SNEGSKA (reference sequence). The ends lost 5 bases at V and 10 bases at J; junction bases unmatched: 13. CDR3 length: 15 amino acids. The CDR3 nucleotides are TGCAGTGCTCCCCAGTTCCTAGCGGGAGGCGAGGAGCAGTTCTTC. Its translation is CSAPQFLAGGEEQFF.

CDR3 in DNA: TGTGCCAGCAGCTTTTGGACAGGAGGCTACGAGCAGTACTTC. The encoded protein is CASSFWTGGYEQYF. The genes are TRBV7-2 and TRBJ2-7, with TRBD1 matching 7 bases. The CDR3 totals 14 residues. Germline CDR1 SGHTA, CDR2 FQGNSA. V lost 3 bases and J lost 3; bases outside the gene matches: 5.

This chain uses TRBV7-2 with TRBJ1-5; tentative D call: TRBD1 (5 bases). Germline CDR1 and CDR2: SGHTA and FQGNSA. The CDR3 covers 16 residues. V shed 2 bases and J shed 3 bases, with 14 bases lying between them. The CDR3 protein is CASSLNRQGANQPQHF. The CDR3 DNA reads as TGTGCCAGCAGCTTAAATCGGCAGGGTGCCAATCAGCCCCAGCATTTT.

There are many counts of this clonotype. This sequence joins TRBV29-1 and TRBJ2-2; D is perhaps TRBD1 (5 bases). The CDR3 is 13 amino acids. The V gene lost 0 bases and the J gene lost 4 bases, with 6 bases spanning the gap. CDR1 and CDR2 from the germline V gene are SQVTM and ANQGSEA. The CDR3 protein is CSVEDRVTGELFF. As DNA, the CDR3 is TGCAGCGTTGAAGACAGGGTCACCGGGGAGCTGTTTTTT.

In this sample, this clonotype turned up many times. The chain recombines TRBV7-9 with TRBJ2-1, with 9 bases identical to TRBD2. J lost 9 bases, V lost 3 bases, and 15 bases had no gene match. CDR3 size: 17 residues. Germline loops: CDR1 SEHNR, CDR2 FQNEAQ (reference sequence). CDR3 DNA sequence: TGTGCCAGCAGCTTCCTGCTAGGGTATAGCGGGGGCAGTGAGCAGTTCTTC. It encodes CASSFLLGYSGGSEQFF. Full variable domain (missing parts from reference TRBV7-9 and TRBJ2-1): DTGVSQNPRHKITKRGQNVTFRCDPISEHNRLYWYRQTLGQGPEFLTYFQNEAQLEKSRLLSDRFSAERPKGSFSTLEIQRTEQGDSAMYLCASSFLLGYSGGSEQFFGPGTRLTVL.

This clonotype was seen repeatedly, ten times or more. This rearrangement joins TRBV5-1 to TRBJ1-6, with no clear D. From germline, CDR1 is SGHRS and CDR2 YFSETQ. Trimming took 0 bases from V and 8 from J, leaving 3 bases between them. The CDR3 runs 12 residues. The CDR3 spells CASSLGDSPLHF. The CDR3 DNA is TGCGCCAGCAGCTTGGGGGATTCACCCCTCCACTTT.

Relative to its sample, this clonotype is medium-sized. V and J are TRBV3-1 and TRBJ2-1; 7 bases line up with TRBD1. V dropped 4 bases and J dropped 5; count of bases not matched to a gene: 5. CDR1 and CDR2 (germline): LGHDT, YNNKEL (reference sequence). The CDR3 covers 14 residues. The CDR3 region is CASSRKTGHNEQFF. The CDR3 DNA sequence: TGTGCCAGCAGCCGAAAGACAGGGCACAATGAGCAGTTCTTC.

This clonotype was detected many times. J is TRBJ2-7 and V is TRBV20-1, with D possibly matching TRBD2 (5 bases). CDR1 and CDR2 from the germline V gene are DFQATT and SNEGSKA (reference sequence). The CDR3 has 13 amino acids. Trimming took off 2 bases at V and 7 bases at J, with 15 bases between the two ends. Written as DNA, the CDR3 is TGCAGTGCTAGAACTACGTCGACGGGGGAGCAGTACTTC. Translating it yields CSARTTSTGEQYF.

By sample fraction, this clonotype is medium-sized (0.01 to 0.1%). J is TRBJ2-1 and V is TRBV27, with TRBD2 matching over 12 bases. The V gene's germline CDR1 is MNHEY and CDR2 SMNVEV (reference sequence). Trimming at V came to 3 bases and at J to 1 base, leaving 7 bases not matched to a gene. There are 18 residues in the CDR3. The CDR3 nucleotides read TGTGCCAGCAGTTTCCACGGACTAGCGGGACCATCCTACAATGAGCAGTTCTTC. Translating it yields CASSFHGLAGPSYNEQFF.

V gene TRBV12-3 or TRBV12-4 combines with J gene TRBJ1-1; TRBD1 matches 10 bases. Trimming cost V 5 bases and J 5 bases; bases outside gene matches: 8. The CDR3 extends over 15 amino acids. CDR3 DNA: TGTGCCAGCAGTGTCCAGTGGGGACAGGGGACTGAAGCTTTCTTT. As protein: CASSVQWGQGTEAFF.

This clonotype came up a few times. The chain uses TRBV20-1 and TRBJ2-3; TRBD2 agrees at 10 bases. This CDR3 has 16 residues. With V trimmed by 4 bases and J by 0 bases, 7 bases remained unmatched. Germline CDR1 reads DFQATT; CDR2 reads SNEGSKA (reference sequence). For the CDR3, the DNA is TGCAGTGCTATTGATAGCGGGAGGACTAGCACAGATACGCAGTATTTT. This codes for CSAIDSGRTSTDTQYF.

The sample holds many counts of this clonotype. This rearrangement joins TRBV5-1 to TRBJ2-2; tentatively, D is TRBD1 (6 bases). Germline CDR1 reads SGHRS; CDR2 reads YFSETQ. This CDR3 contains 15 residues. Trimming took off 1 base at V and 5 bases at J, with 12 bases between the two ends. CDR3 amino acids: CASSLYAGETGELFF. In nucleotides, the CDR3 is TGCGCCAGCAGCTTGTATGCAGGGGAGACCGGGGAGCTGTTTTTT.

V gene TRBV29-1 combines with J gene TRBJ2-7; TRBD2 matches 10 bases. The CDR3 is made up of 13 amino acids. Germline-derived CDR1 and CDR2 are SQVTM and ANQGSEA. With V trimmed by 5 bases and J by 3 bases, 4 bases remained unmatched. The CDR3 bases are TGCAGCGTTAGCCTAGCGGGAGTCTACGAGCAGTACTTC. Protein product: CSVSLAGVYEQYF.

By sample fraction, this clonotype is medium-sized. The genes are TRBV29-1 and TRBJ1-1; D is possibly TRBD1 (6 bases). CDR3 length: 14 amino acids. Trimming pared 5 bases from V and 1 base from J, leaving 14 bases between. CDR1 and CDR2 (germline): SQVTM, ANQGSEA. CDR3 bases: TGCAGCGTTTTCGAGGGGGGACGGAACACTGAAGCTTTCTTT. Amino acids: CSVFEGGRNTEAFF.

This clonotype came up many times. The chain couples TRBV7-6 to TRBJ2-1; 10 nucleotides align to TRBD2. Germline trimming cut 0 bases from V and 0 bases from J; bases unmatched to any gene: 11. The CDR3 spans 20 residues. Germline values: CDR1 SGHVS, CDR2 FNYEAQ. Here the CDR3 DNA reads TGTGCCAGCAGCTTAGCTAGGACTAGCGGAGGACCCCACTCCTACAATGAGCAGTTCTTC. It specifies CASSLARTSGGPHSYNEQFF.

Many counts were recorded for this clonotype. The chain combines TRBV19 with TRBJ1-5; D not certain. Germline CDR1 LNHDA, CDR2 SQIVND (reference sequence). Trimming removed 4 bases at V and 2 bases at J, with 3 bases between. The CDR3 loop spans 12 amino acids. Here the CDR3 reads CASSTGNQPQHF. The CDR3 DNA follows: TGTGCCAGTAGTACAGGCAATCAGCCCCAGCATTTT.

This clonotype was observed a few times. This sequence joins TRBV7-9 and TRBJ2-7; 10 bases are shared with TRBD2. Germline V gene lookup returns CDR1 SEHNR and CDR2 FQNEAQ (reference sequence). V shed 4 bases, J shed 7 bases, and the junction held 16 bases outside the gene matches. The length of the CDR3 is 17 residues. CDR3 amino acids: CASSSAKSTSGVVEQYF. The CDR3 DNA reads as TGTGCCAGCAGCTCCGCCAAGAGTACTAGCGGGGTCGTGGAGCAGTACTTC.

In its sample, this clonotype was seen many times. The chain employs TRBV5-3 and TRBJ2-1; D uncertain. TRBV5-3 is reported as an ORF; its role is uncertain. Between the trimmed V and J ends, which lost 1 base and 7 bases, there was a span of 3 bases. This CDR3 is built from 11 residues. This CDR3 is CARSLQNEQFF. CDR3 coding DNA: TGTGCCAGAAGCTTGCAGAATGAGCAGTTCTTC.